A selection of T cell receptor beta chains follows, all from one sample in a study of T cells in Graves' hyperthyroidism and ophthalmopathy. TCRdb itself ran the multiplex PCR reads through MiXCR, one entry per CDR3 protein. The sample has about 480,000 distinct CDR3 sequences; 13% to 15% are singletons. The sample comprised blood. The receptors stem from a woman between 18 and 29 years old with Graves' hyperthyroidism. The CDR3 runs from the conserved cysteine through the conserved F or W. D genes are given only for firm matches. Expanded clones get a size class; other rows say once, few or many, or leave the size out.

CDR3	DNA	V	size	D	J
CASSIKQGTGPQHF	TGTGCCAGTAGTATAAAGCAGGGCACGGGGCCCCAGCATTTT	TRBV19	-	-	TRBJ1-5
CASSSTGDEETQYF	TGTGCCAGCAGTTCCACAGGGGATGAGGAGACCCAGTACTTC	TRBV6-1	many	TRBD1	TRBJ2-5
CATSDEAGSNTGELFF	TGTGCCACCAGTGATGAGGCAGGCTCGAACACCGGGGAGCTGTTTTTT	TRBV24-1	few	-	TRBJ2-2
CSVVDINTEAFF	TGCAGCGTTGTTGACATTAACACTGAAGCTTTCTTT	TRBV29-1	many	-	TRBJ1-1
CASGLIGVRLRTEAFF	TGTGCTAGTGGTTTGATAGGGGTCCGTCTAAGGACTGAAGCTTTCTTT	TRBV12-5	many	-	TRBJ1-1
CASSLVSGRSYNEQFF	TGTGCCAGCAGCTTAGTTAGCGGGAGATCCTACAATGAGCAGTTCTTC	TRBV7-2	many	TRBD2	TRBJ2-1
CASSPPGSTREGETQYF	TGTGCCAGCTCACCACCGGGGAGTACTAGAGAGGGTGAGACCCAGTACTTC	TRBV18	-	-	TRBJ2-5
CASSLALGQTETQYF	TGTGCCAGCAGCTTAGCGCTGGGACAGACAGAGACCCAGTACTTC	TRBV7-8	many	TRBD1	TRBJ2-5
CASSGSSGQETQYF	TGTGCCAGCAGCGGGAGCAGCGGACAAGAGACCCAGTACTTC	TRBV11-2	many	-	TRBJ2-5
CASSRGGGRITEAFF	TGTGCCAGCAGCCGTGGGGGGGGGCGCATAACTGAAGCTTTCTTT	TRBV7-3	many	-	TRBJ1-1
CASSLDRLGGELFF	TGCGCCAGCAGCTTGGACCGCCTCGGCGGGGAGCTGTTTTTT	TRBV5-1	many	-	TRBJ2-2
CASSEASGRASGELFF	TGTGCCAGCAGTGAGGCTAGCGGGAGGGCCTCCGGGGAGCTGTTTTTT	TRBV6-1	-	TRBD2	TRBJ2-2
CASSFPGGLKAFF	TGTGCCAGCAGCTTCCCAGGGGGCTTGAAAGCTTTCTTT	TRBV5-5	few	TRBD1	TRBJ1-1
CASSQPGTSGRQTQYF	TGTGCCAGCAGCCAACCCGGGACTAGCGGGAGGCAGACCCAGTACTTC	TRBV3-1	many	TRBD2	TRBJ2-5
CASSSGLAGGSGQETQYF	TGTGCCAGCAGCTCCGGACTAGCGGGGGGAAGTGGGCAAGAGACCCAGTACTTC	TRBV11-2	many	TRBD2	TRBJ2-5
CASSFSTPGGPTYNEQFF	TGTGCCAGCAGTTTTTCCACCCCGGGAGGGCCGACCTACAATGAGCAGTTCTTC	TRBV27	many	TRBD2	TRBJ2-1
CAISEREGLAAPYEQYF	TGTGCCATCAGTGAGCGGGAGGGGTTAGCGGCCCCCTACGAGCAGTACTTC	TRBV10-3	many	TRBD2	TRBJ2-7
CASSQDPGALTEKLFF	TGCGCCAGCAGCCAAGATCCAGGAGCCCTGACAGAAAAACTGTTTTTT	TRBV4-1	-	-	TRBJ1-4
CASSLSAPPSGFRTDTQYF	TGTGCCAGCAGTTTATCAGCCCCGCCTAGCGGATTTCGCACAGATACGCAGTATTTT	TRBV27	many	TRBD2	TRBJ2-3
CATSGSDRSRANVLTF	TGTGCCACCAGTGGATCTGATCGCTCTAGGGCCAACGTCCTGACTTTC	TRBV24-1	many	-	TRBJ2-6